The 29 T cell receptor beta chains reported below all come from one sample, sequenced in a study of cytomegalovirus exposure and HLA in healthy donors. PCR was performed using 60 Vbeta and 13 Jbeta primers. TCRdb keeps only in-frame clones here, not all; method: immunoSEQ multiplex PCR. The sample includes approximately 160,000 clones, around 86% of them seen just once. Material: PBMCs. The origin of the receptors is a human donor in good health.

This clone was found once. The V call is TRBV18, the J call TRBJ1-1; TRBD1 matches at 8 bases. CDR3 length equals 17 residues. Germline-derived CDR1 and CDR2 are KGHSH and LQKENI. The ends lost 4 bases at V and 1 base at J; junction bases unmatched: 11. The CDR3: CASSLFRQGQGNTEAFF. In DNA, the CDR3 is TGTGCCAGCTCACTATTTAGACAGGGGCAAGGGAACACTGAAGCTTTCTTT.

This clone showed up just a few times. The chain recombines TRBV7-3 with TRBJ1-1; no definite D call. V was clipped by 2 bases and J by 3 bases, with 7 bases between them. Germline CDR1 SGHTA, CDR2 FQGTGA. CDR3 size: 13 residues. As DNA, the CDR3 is TGTGCCAGCAGCTTACTAGAATACACTGAAGCTTTCTTT. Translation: CASSLLEYTEAFF.

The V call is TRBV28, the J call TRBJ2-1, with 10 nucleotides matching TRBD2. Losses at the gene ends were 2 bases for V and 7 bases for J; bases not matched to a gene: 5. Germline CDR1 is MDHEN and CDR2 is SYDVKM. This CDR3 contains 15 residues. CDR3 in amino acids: CASSLTSGVRNEQFF. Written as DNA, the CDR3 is TGTGCCAGCAGTTTAACTAGCGGGGTTCGAAATGAGCAGTTCTTC.

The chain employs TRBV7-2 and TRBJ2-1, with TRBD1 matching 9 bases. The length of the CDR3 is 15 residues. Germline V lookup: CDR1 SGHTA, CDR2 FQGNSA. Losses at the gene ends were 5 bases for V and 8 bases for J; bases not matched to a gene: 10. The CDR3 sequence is CASSTGGVITHEQFF. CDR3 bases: TGTGCCAGCAGCACAGGGGGCGTTATAACCCATGAGCAGTTCTTC.

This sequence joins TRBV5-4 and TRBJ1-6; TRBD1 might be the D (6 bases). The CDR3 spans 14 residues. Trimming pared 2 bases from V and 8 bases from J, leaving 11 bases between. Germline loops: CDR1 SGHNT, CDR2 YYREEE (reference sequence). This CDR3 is CASSLPGADSPLHF. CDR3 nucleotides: TGTGCCAGCAGCTTACCAGGGGCCGATTCACCCCTCCACTTT.

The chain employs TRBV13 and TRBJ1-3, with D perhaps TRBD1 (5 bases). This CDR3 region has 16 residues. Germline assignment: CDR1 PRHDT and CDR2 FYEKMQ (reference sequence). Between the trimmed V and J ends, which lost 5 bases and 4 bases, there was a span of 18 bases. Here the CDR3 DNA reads TGTGCCAGCAGCCCGGGACTGATAGGGTCGGGAAACACCATATATTTT. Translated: CASSPGLIGSGNTIYF. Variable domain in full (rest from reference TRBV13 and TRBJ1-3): AAGVIQSPRHLIKEKRETATLKCYPIPRHDTVYWYQQGPGQDPQFLISFYEKMQSDKGSIPDRFSAQQFSDYHSELNMSSLELGDSALYFCASSPGLIGSGNTIYFGEGSWLTVV.

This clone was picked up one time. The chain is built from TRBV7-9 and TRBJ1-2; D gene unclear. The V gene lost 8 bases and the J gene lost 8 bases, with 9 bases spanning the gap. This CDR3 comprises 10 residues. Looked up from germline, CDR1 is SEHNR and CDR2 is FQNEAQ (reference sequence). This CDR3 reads CASDGLGYTF. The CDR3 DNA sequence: TGTGCCAGCGACGGACTAGGCTACACCTTC. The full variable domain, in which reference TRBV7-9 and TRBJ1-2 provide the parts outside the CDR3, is DTGVSQNPRHKITKRGQNVTFRCDPISEHNRLYWYRQTLGQGPEFLTYFQNEAQLEKSRLLSDRFSAERPKGSFSTLEIQRTEQGDSAMYLCASDGLGYTFGSGTRLTVV.

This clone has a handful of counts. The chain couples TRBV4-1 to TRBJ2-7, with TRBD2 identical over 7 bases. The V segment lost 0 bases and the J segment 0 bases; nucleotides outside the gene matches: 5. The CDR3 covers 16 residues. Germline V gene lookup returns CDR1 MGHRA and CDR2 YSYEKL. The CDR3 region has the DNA TGCGCCAGCAGCCAAGATTGGCGCGGGAGCTCCTACGAGCAGTACTTC. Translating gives CASSQDWRGSSYEQYF.

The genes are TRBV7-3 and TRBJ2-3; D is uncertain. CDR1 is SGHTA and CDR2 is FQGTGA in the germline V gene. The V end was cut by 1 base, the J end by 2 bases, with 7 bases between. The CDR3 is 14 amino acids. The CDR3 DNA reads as TGTGCCAGCAGCTTAAGAACAAACACAGATACGCAGTATTTT. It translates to CASSLRTNTDTQYF.

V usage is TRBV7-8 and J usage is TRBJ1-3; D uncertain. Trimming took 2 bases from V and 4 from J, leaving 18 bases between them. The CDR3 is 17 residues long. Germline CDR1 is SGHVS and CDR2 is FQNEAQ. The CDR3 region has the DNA TGTGCCAGCAGCTTAATGGTCCGGGATCCCAAAGGAAACACCATATATTTT. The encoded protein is CASSLMVRDPKGNTIYF.

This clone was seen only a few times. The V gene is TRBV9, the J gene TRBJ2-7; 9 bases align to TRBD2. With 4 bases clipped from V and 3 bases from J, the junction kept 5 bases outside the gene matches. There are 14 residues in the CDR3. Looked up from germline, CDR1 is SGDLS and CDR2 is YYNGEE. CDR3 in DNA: TGTGCCAGCAGCCTGAGCGGGGGGATCTACGAGCAGTACTTC. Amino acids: CASSLSGGIYEQYF.

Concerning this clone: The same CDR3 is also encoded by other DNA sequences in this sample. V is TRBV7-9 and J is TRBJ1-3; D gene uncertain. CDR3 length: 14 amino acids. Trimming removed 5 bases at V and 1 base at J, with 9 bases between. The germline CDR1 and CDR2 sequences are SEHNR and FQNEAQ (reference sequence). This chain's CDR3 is CASSPRGSGNTIYF. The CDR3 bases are TGTGCCAGCAGCCCAAGAGGGTCTGGAAACACCATATATTTT.

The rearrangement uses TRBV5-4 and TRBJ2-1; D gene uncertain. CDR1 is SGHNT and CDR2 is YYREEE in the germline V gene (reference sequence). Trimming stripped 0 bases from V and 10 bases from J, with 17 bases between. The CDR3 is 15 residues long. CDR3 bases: TGTGCCAGCAGCTTGGCCAGCGCCCTAGGATTGGAGCAGTTCTTC. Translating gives CASSLASALGLEQFF.

The CDR3 bases are TGTGCCAGCAGTTACGTAGCGGGATGGTGGGATTTCTTT. Translated, it gives CASSYVAGWWDFF. The V gene is TRBV6-6, the J gene TRBJ1-1; D gene uncertain. Germline values: CDR1 MNHNY, CDR2 SVGAGI (reference sequence). Trimming removed 2 bases at V and 13 bases at J, with 17 bases between. This CDR3 is built from 13 residues.

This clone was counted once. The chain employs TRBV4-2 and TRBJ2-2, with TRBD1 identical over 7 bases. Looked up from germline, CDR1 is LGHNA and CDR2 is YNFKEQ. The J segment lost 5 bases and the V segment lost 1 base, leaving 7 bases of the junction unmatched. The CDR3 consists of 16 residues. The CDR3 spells CASSQGTGQKTGELFF. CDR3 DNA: TGTGCCAGCAGCCAAGGGACAGGACAAAAAACCGGGGAGCTGTTTTTT.

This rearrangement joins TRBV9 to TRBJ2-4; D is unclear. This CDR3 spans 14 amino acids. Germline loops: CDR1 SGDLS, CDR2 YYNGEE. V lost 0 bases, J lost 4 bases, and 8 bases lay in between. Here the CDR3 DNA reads TGTGCCAGCAGCGTAGGGGCATTAAAAAACATTCAGTACTTC. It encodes CASSVGALKNIQYF.

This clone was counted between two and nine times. The CDR3 protein is CASSPGGKNEQFF. CDR3 DNA sequence: TGTGCCAGCTCACCAGGAGGGAAGAATGAGCAGTTCTTC. The genes are TRBV18 and TRBJ2-1, with D perhaps TRBD2 (6 bases). This CDR3 is 13 amino acids long. Between the trimmed V and J ends, which lost 2 bases and 7 bases, there was a span of 9 bases. CDR1 and CDR2 from the germline V gene are KGHSH and LQKENI.

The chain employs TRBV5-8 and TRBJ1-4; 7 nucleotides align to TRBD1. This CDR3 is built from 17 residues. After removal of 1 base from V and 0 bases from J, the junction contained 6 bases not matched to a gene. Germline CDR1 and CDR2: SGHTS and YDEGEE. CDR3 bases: TGTGCCAGCAGCTTGACGGACAGGATTGCAACTAATGAAAAACTGTTTTTT. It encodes CASSLTDRIATNEKLFF.

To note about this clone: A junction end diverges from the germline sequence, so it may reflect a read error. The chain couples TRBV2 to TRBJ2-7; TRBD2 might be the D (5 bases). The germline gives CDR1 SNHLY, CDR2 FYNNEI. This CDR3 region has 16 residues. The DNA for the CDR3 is TGTGCCAGCAGTGAAGTTCTTCTAGGCGGAGTGGGCCCGGGGAAGTTC. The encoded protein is CASSEVLLGGVGPGKF.

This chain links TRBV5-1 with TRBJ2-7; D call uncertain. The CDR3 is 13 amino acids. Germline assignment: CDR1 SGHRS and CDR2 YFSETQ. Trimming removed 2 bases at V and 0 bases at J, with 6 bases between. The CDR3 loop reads CASSFGGSYEQYF. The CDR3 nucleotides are TGCGCCAGCAGCTTTGGCGGCTCCTACGAGCAGTACTTC. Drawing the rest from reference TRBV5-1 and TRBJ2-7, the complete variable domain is KAGVTQTPRYLIKTRGQQVTLSCSPISGHRSVSWYQQTPGQGLQFLFEYFSETQRNKGNFPGRFSGRQFSNSRSEMNVSTLELGDSALYLCASSFGGSYEQYFGPGTRLTVT.

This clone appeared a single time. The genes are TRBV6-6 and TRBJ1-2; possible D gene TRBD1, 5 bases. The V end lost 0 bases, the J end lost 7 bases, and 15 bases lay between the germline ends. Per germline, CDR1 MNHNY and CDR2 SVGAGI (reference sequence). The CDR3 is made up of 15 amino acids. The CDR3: CASSYSGGAKGGYTF. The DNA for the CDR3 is TGTGCCAGCAGTTACTCGGGCGGGGCTAAAGGTGGCTACACCTTC.

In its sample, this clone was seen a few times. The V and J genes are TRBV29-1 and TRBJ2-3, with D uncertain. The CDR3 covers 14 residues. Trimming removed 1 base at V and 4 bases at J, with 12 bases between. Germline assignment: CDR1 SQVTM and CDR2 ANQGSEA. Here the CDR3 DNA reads TGCAGCGTTGAAGCAGGTAGTGTGTCAGATACGCAGTATTTT. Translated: CSVEAGSVSDTQYF.

Written as DNA, the CDR3 is TGCGCCAGCAGCCAAGAGGCGGGGCGATTTGAGCAGTTCTTC. Protein product: CASSQEAGRFEQFF. The chain carries TRBV4-3 and TRBJ2-1; D is possibly TRBD2 (6 bases). Trimming cost V 0 bases and J 9 bases, with 12 bases left between them. This CDR3 has 14 residues. Germline V gene sequence: CDR1 LGHNA, CDR2 YSLEER.

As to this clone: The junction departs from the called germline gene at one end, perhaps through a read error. In nucleotides, the CDR3 is TGTGCTAGCAGCCCCAGTGGTCTAGAAGGTACCCAGTACTTC. It encodes CASSPSGLEGTQYF. V and J are TRBV7-7 and TRBJ2-5; D not certain. The CDR3 covers 14 residues. CDR1 is SSHAT, CDR2 FNYEAQ, per germline (reference sequence).

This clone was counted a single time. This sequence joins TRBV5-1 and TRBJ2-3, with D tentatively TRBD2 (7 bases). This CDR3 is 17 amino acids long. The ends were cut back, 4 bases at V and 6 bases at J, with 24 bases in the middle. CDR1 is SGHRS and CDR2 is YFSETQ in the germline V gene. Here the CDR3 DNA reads TGCGCCAGCAGCCCGGGGTTGAGGGGGGGGGCCCCTGATACGCAGTATTTT. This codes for CASSPGLRGGAPDTQYF. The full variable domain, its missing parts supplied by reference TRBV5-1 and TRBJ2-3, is KAGVTQTPRYLIKTRGQQVTLSCSPISGHRSVSWYQQTPGQGLQFLFEYFSETQRNKGNFPGRFSGRQFSNSRSEMNVSTLELGDSALYLCASSPGLRGGAPDTQYFGPGTRLTVL.

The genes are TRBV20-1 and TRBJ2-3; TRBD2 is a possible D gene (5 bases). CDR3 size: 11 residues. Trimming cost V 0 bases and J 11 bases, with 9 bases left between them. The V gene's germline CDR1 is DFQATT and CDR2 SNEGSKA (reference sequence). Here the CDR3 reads CSARDRGMQYF. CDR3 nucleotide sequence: TGCAGTGCTAGAGATCGAGGGATGCAGTATTTT.

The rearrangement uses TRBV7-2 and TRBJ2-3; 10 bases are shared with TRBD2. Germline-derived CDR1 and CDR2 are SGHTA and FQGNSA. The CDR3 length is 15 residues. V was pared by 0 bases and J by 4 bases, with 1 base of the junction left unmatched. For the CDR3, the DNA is TGTGCCAGCAGCTTAGCGGGACTAGCGCCAGATACGCAGTATTTT. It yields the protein CASSLAGLAPDTQYF.

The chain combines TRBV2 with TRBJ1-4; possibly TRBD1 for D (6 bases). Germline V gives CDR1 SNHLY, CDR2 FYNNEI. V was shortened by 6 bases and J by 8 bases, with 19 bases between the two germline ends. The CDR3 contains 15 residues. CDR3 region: CASRLIQGRVEKLFF. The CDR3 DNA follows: TGTGCCAGCAGACTTATACAGGGAAGGGTAGAAAAACTGTTTTTT.

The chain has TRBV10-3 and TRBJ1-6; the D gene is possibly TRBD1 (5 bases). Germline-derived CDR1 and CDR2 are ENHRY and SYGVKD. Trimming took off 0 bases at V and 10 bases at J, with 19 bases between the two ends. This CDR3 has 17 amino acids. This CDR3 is CAISESPRTGSWSPLHF. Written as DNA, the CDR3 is TGTGCCATCAGTGAGTCTCCAAGAACAGGATCATGGTCACCCCTCCACTTT.